The T cell receptor beta chain described here comes from a study of OX40 agonist ivuxolimab in advanced cancers. Overall study context: An anti-OX40 (CD134) antibody with agonistic activity, ivuxolimab, was administered to patients. The dose-escalation cohort was roughly 83% male, with a mean age of about 58 years, ranging roughly 20 to 90. General observations from the study: Dose levels from 0.1 to 3.0 mg/kg saw CD4+ and CD8+ blood T cells expand clonally by week 6.

The data were produced by immunoSEQ multiplex PCR, yet TCRdb's version contains in-frame clones alone and is incomplete. The repertoire holds 68,000 or so clones, with 65% to 90% as singletons. The germline V gene encodes CDR1 SGHVS and CDR2 FQNEAQ. The germline V and J ends were trimmed by 1 base and 3 bases, with 7 bases remaining between them. The CDR3 totals 14 residues. Worth noting for this clone: As yet, its antigen is unknown.

Sequencing was performed on CD4+ or CD8+ T cells sorted from blood, taken in a trial of the OX40 agonist ivuxolimab. The rearrangement links TRBV7-8 to TRBJ1-3; D is unresolved. This clonotype was sampled from an adult with an advanced solid tumor such as melanoma, head and neck, liver or kidney cancer. The CDR3 DNA is TGTGCCAGCAGCTTAGGGGATATTGGAAACACCATATATTTT. It translates to CASSLGDIGNTIYF. The whole variable domain, remainder taken from reference TRBV7-8 and TRBJ1-3, is GAGVSQSPRYKVAKRGQDVALRCDPISGHVSLFWYQQALGQGPEFLTYFQNEAQLDKSGLPSDRFFAERPEGSVSTLKIQRTQQEDSAVYLCASSLGDIGNTIYFGEGSWLTVV.